These T cell receptor beta chains were read from a single sample in a study of technical replicates of blood from a handful of donors. TCRdb's table, derived via immunoSEQ multiplex PCR, lists solely in-frame clones and lacks some. The table records roughly 76,000 clones, around 94% of them present only once. Sequenced input: T cells isolated from PBMCs. The receptors were gathered from a human donor in good health. CDR3s include the opening cysteine and the closing phenylalanine or tryptophan. Expanded clones are given a class, and other clones once, few, many or no size at all.

>-|TRBV4-1|TRBJ1-6
CASSQNRGGSPLHF
>-|TRBV11-2|TRBJ2-3
CASSLVTSGIDTQYF
>-|TRBV19|TRBJ1-2
CASSIIGGANYGYTF
>-|TRBV7-9|TRBJ2-7
CASSFFGSSYEQYF
>-|TRBV29-1|TRBJ2-7
CSVEGAVGVPGYEQYF
>-|TRBV6-1|TRBJ1-4
CASSEEYSEVKLFF
>-|TRBV4-1|TRBJ1-2
CASSQGEGGSNYGYTF
>-|TRBV6-6|TRBJ1-2
CASRGSTDKNNYGYTF
>-|TRBV6-5|TRBJ1-2
CASSGSGWRFGYTF
>-|TRBV29-1|TRBJ1-6
CSVNTGDPHSPLHF
>once|TRBV6-4|TRBJ2-5
CASRTSGFEETQYF
>-|TRBV6-5|TRBJ2-5
CASSYPGRQETQYF
>-|TRBV2|TRBJ2-3
CGCGRAGTDTQYF
>-|TRBV6-6|TRBJ2-1
CASKRTSYNEQFF
>-|TRBV7-2|TRBJ2-4
CASSGGQAGIQYF
>-|TRBV28|TRBJ2-7
CASGSPRAGETDEQYF
>-|TRBV5-6|TRBJ1-1
CASSKQVITEAFF
>-|TRBV5-1|TRBJ2-2
CASSFLTGVNTGELFF
>-|TRBV28|TRBJ2-2
CASSFPPGFSRAGELFF
>-|TRBV7-9|TRBJ1-3
CASRERVGASGNTIYF
>-|TRBV5-6|TRBJ1-1
CASSLAPRGGTEAFF
>-|TRBV19|TRBJ1-2
CASSFPGGGLNYGYTF
>-|TRBV19|TRBJ1-1
CASSIVQNTEAFF
>-|TRBV4-1|TRBJ2-7
CASSQLSRGFWEQYF
>-|TRBV29-1|TRBJ2-5
CSAGQGRETQYF
>-|TRBV7-2|TRBJ2-7
CASRHRQGVYEQYF
>-|TRBV7-9|TRBJ1-1
CASSPLGALDTEAFF
>-|TRBV28|TRBJ2-7
CASRPLAGGRDEQYF
>-|TRBV5-1|TRBJ1-2
CASSLAAGAGGYTF
>-|TRBV6-5|TRBJ2-1
CASSPEGTGNEQFF
>-|TRBV6-1|TRBJ2-7
CASSEISGGEQYF
>-|TRBV5-4|TRBJ2-2
CASSRGGRQLNTGELFF